This T cell receptor beta chain was retrieved from a study of blood T cell repertoires in COVID-19. Study-level background: Specimens from acute and convalescent COVID-19 originated in the United States, Italy and Spain. Sources were T cells, B-cell-depleted T cells, or PBMCs; the material itself was cDNA or gDNA.

As handled by the study authors: From reference gene primer amplification, estimates of nucleated cell counts were derived. Profiled with immunoSEQ multiplex PCR; TCRdb holds only in-frame clones, not every one. The V and J calls and the clone size are those of that table, but D and trimming were determined from the DNA. The sample carries 300,000 to 450,000 clones, more than 70% recorded once. The CDR3 length is 16 residues. The J segment lost 10 bases and the V segment lost 3 bases, leaving 10 bases of the junction unmatched. CDR1 is SEHNR, CDR2 FQNEAQ, per germline (reference sequence). Recruited during active infection, patients (from Seattle) were subsequently followed longitudinally.

The sample comprised peripheral blood. The TCR was taken from a woman aged 55-70 years with COVID-19, enrolled during active disease. This chain connects TRBV7-9 to TRBJ2-1; 12 bases map to TRBD2. The CDR3 DNA is TGTGCCAGCAGCTTCTCTAGCGGGGGGGCTTTCTGGGAGCAGTTCTTC. It specifies CASSFSSGGAFWEQFF.